This is a list of T cell receptor beta chains from one sample in a study of PD-1 blockade in classical Hodgkin lymphoma. Libraries were prepared by immunoSEQ multiplex PCR; TCRdb keeps only in-frame clonotypes and omits some of them. This repertoire shows about 150,000 clones, approximately 80% found once; its top ten account for 9.2%. The material was peripheral blood mononuclear cells (PBMCs), obtained before the second cycle of nivolumab. These TCRs come from a human donor with classical Hodgkin lymphoma. Each CDR3 is given with its conserved first and last residue. D genes are given only for firm matches. The size field is filled for only some rows; it gives once, few, many or a size class.

j_call | clone_size | d_call | v_call | cdr3_nt | cdr3_aa
TRBJ2-7 | . | TRBD1 | TRBV4-2 | TGTGCCAGCAGCCGTCCGACAGGGCCCAACGAGCAGTACTTC | CASSRPTGPNEQYF
TRBJ1-5 | . | . | TRBV10-2 | TGCGCCAGCAGGGAGGTTTGGGACAATCAGCCCCAGCATTTT | CASREVWDNQPQHF
TRBJ1-1 | . | TRBD1 | TRBV29-1 | TGCAGCGTAGTACTACGACCGGGACAGCAGTTCCTAGATGCTGAAGGTGAAGCTTTCTTT | CSVVLRPGQQFLDAEGEAFF
TRBJ1-1 | few | . | TRBV18 | TGTGCCAGCTCACCAAGTTCGACAGGTCTGAGGGAAGCTTTCTTT | CASSPSSTGLREAFF
TRBJ2-7 | . | . | TRBV7-6 | TGTGCCAGCAGCCAATTGACAGGGCCGGATGGAGGGGAGCAGTACTTC | CASSQLTGPDGGEQYF
TRBJ1-1 | . | . | TRBV5-1 | TGCGCCAGCAGCTTTCGGCGAGCGACAGTGAACACTGAAGCTTTCTTT | CASSFRRATVNTEAFF
TRBJ2-7 | . | . | TRBV19 | TGTGCCAGTAGTGCCCGGTTAGGGTCCTACGAGCAGTACTTC | CASSARLGSYEQYF
TRBJ2-7 | few | . | TRBV5-6 | TGTGCCAGCAGCTCCTCTGGGGAGCAGTACTTC | CASSSSGEQYF
TRBJ2-2 | . | . | TRBV5-1 | TGCGCCAGCAGCTTGGAGCCCCCAGGGGCGAACACCGGGGAGCTGTTTTTT | CASSLEPPGANTGELFF
TRBJ1-2 | . | . | TRBV7-2 | TGTGCCAGCAGCTTAGGGGGTTGGGACAATGGCTACACCTTC | CASSLGGWDNGYTF
TRBJ2-1 | . | . | TRBV27 | TGTGCCAGCGGGTCAGGATATCGCAATGCGCAGTTCTTC | CASGSGYRNAQFF
TRBJ2-3 | . | . | TRBV19 | TGTGCCAGTAAAAGAGGGAGAGGGGCAGATACGCAGTATTTT | CASKRGRGADTQYF
TRBJ2-3 | . | . | TRBV11-2 | TGTGCCAGCAGCTTAAGGGTTTTAACTAGCACAGATACGCAGTATTTT | CASSLRVLTSTDTQYF
TRBJ1-1 | . | . | TRBV5-5 | TGTGCCAGCAGTCTAGTTACAGCGAACACTGAAGCTTTCTTT | CASSLVTANTEAFF
TRBJ2-7 | . | . | TRBV11-2 | TGTGCCAGCAGCTTAGCGTTTTGGAGGCAGGCATCCTACGAGCAGTACTTC | CASSLAFWRQASYEQYF
TRBJ2-3 | . | TRBD2 | TRBV19 | TGTGCCAGTAGTATTGGGGCGGGGGGCACAGATACGCAGTATTTT | CASSIGAGGTDTQYF
TRBJ1-5 | . | TRBD1 | TRBV19 | TGTGCCAGTACCAAGGACAGGGATCAGGATCAGCCCCAGCATTTT | CASTKDRDQDQPQHF
TRBJ1-1 | . | . | TRBV5-4 | TGTGCCAGCAACCCCCCAGGGCTGGACACTGAAGCTTTCTTT | CASNPPGLDTEAFF
TRBJ1-1 | . | . | TRBV6-6 | TGTGCCAGCAGTTACTCCGGACAGTTGGCTTTCTTT | CASSYSGQLAFF
TRBJ2-6 | . | TRBD2 | TRBV27 | TGTGCCAGCAGTTTTAGCGGGGCTGGGGCCAACGTCCTGACTTTC | CASSFSGAGANVLTF
TRBJ2-5 | . | . | TRBV4-1 | TGCGCCAGCAGCCAACCACTAGTTAGCGAGACCCAGTACTTC | CASSQPLVSETQYF
TRBJ1-5 | . | . | TRBV4-1 | TGCGCCAGCAGCCAGGGGAAAGGCAATCAGCCCCAGCATTTT | CASSQGKGNQPQHF
TRBJ2-2 | once | TRBD1 | TRBV7-6 | TGTGCCAGCAGCTCAGGGGGCTCCAACACCGGGGAGCTGTTTTTT | CASSSGGSNTGELFF
TRBJ2-7 | . | TRBD2 | TRBV7-7 | TGTGCCAGCAGCTCGGGACTAGCGTCCTCCTACGAGCAGTACTTC | CASSSGLASSYEQYF
TRBJ1-2 | many | TRBD1 | TRBV13 | TGTGCCAGCAGCTCGGGACAGGGACTCTATGGCTACACCTTC | CASSSGQGLYGYTF
TRBJ1-2 | . | . | TRBV6-5 | TGTGCCAGCAGTTACAAGATGGGGGGGTACTATGGCTACACCTTC | CASSYKMGGYYGYTF
TRBJ2-1 | . | TRBD2 | TRBV11-2 | TGTGCCAGCAGCCCCCCGGGACTAGCGGGCGCTTACAATGAGCAGTTCTTC | CASSPPGLAGAYNEQFF
TRBJ2-7 | . | TRBD1 | TRBV5-5 | TGTGCCAGCAGCTTAGATCGGGACAGGGGCCACGAGCAGTACTTC | CASSLDRDRGHEQYF
TRBJ1-4 | . | TRBD1 | TRBV2 | TGTGCCAGCAGTATGTGGACAGGGCCCACAACTAATGAAAAACTGTTTTTT | CASSMWTGPTTNEKLFF
TRBJ2-7 | once | . | TRBV2 | TGTGCCAGCAGTGCCAGACAGGTTTCCTACGAGCAGTACTTC | CASSARQVSYEQYF
TRBJ1-1 | few | TRBD1 | TRBV18 | TGTGCCAGCTCACCACCGAACCGGGGGACAGAAGAAGCTTTCTTT | CASSPPNRGTEEAFF
TRBJ2-3 | . | TRBD1 | TRBV19 | TGTGCCAGTAGATCCGAGGTCGGGACAGGGGGAGGGGATACGCAGTATTTT | CASRSEVGTGGGDTQYF
TRBJ1-3 | . | . | TRBV6-5 | TGTGCCAGCAGTTATTCCAGCGGATCACCTGGAAACACCATATATTTT | CASSYSSGSPGNTIYF
TRBJ1-1 | . | TRBD1 | TRBV6-1 | TGTGCCAGCAGCGGCACAGGGGGAGGTGCTTTCTTT | CASSGTGGGAFF
TRBJ1-2 | . | TRBD1 | TRBV5-1 | TGCGCCAGCAGCTTGGTAAGGGACAGTCGCTATGGCTACACCTTC | CASSLVRDSRYGYTF
TRBJ1-2 | . | . | TRBV2 | TGTGCCAGCAGCACCTCACCCGGGCCCTGGGAACATTACACCTTC | CASSTSPGPWEHYTF
TRBJ1-4 | few | . | TRBV9 | TGTGCCAGCAGCGTAGGGGAGTCTTGGGGGAATGAAAAACTGTTTTTT | CASSVGESWGNEKLFF
TRBJ1-1 | . | . | TRBV4-2 | TGTGCCAGCAGCGCCCGGGGCGAATACAGCACTGAAGCTTTCTTT | CASSARGEYSTEAFF
TRBJ2-6 | . | . | TRBV19 | TGTGCCAGTAGTCTCTATGGGGCCAACGTCCTGACTTTC | CASSLYGANVLTF
TRBJ2-2 | . | . | TRBV9 | TGTGCCAGCAGCAAAACCGGGGAGCTGTTTTTT | CASSKTGELFF